This T cell receptor (beta chain) comes out of a study of regulatory T cells in long-lasting Graves disease. Construction of TCR beta libraries relied on iRepertoire HTBI primers and on Arm-PCR targeting CDR3 regions. From the multiplex PCR reads, TCRdb called clonotypes with MiXCR, one entry per CDR3 protein. The data hold hundreds of thousands of distinct CDR3 sequences, with around 20% observed a single time. Findings and caveats of the study: For persistent Graves' patients, TCR diversity was lower than for newly diagnosed ones. Owing to a sample size that was small, accuracy may have been reduced. The persistent group shared roughly 2,700 public clonotypes, more than the 950 to 1,000 shared by new patients.

The count of this clonotype is one. What it binds is not known. This may stem from a read error, because a much larger clone lies one nucleotide away. Time point defined: persistent/refractory GD, antithyroid drugs over 5 years with positive TRAb. PBMC-extracted RNA yielded the TCR library. Per American Thyroid Association guidelines, Graves' disease was diagnosed. CDR1 DFQATT and CDR2 SNEGSKA come from the germline V gene (reference sequence). This CDR3 is built from 12 residues. This sequence joins TRBV20-1 and TRBJ2-5; the D gene is possibly TRBD2 (6 bases). The sample in question was peripheral blood mononuclear cells (PBMCs), obtained when the disease was refractory, from a patient treated with antithyroid drugs. This sequence was found in a female donor with Graves disease. CDR3 amino acids: CSASSGGETRYF. The CDR3 region has the DNA TGCAGTGCTAGCTCAGGAGGGGAGACCCGGTACTTC.